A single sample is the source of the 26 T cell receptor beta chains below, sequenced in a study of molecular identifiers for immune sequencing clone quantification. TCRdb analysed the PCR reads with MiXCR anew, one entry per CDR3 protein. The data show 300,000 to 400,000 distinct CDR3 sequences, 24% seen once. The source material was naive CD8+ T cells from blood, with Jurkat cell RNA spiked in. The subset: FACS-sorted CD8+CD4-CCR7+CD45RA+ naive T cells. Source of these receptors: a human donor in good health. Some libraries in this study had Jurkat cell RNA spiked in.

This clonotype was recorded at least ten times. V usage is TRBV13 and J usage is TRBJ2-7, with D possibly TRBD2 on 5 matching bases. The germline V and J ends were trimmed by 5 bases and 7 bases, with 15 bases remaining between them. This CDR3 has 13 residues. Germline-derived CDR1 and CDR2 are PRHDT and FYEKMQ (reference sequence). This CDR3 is CASSPSPGKEQYF. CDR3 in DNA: TGTGCCAGCAGCCCCTCCCCCGGGAAAGAGCAGTACTTC.

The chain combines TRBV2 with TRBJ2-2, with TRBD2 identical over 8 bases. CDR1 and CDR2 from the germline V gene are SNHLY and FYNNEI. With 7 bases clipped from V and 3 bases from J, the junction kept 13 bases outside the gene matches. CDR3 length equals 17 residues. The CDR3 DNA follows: TGTGCCAGCACCAGAGAGCGGCGGGAGGTTGACACCGGGGAGCTGTTTTTT. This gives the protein CASTRERREVDTGELFF.

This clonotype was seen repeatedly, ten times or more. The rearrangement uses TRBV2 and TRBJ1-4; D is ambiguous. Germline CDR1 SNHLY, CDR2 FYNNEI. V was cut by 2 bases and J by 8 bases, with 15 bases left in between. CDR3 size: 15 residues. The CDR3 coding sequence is TGTGCCAGCAGTGAACACGGCGGGCTGGACGAAAAACTGTTTTTT. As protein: CASSEHGGLDEKLFF.

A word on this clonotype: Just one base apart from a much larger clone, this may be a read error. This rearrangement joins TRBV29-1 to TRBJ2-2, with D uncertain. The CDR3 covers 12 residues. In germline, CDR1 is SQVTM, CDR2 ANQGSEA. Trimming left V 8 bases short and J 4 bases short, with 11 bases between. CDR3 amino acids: CSILWSTGELFF. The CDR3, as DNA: TGCAGCATTTTATGGTCCACCGGGGAGCTGTTTTTT.

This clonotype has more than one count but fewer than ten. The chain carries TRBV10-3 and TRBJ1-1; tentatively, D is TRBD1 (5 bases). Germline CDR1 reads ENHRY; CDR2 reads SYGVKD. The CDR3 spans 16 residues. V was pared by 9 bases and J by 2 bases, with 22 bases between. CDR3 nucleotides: TGTGCCATAGGGGTCGATGGGCTGCCGGTAAACACTGAAGCTTTCTTT. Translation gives CAIGVDGLPVNTEAFF.

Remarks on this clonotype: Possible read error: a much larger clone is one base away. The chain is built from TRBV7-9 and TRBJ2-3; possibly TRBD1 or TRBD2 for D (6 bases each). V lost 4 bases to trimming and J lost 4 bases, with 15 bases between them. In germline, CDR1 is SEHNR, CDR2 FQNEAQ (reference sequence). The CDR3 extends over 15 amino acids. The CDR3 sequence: CASSSGTTSPDTQYF. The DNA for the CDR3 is TGTGCCAGCAGCTCCGGGACAACTAGCCCAGATACGCAGTATTTT. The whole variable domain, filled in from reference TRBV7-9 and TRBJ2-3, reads DTGVSQNPRHKITKRGQNVTFRCDPISEHNRLYWYRQTLGQGPEFLTYFQNEAQLEKSRLLSDRFSAERPKGSFSTLEIQRTEQGDSAMYLCASSSGTTSPDTQYFGPGTRLTVL.

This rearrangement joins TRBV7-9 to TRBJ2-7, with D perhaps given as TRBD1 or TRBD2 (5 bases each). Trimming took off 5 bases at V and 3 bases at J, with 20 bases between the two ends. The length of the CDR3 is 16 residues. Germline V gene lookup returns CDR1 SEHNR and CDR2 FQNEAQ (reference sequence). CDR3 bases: TGTGCCAGCAGCCCGAACCCCGGGGACGTGGGCTACGAGCAGTACTTC. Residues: CASSPNPGDVGYEQYF. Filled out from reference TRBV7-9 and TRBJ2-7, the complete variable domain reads DTGVSQNPRHKITKRGQNVTFRCDPISEHNRLYWYRQTLGQGPEFLTYFQNEAQLEKSRLLSDRFSAERPKGSFSTLEIQRTEQGDSAMYLCASSPNPGDVGYEQYFGPGTRLTVT.

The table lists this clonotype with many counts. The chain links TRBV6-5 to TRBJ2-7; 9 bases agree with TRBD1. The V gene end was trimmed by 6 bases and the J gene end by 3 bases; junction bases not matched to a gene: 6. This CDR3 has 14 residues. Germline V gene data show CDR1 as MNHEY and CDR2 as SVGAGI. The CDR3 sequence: CASRSPGQGYEQYF. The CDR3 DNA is TGTGCCAGCAGATCTCCGGGACAGGGCTACGAGCAGTACTTC.

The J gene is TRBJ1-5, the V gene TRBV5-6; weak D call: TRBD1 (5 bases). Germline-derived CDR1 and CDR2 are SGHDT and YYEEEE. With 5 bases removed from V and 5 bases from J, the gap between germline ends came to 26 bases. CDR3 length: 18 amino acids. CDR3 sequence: CASSYWTRKGEGYQPQHF. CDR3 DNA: TGTGCCAGCAGTTATTGGACAAGAAAAGGGGAGGGCTATCAGCCCCAGCATTTT.

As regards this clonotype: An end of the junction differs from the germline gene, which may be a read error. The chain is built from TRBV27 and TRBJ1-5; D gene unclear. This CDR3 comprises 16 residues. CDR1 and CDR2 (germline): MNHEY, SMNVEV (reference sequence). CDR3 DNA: TGTGCCAGCAGTCCAACGTCGGTCGCCGGCAATCCGCCCCAGCATTTT. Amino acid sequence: CASSPTSVAGNPPQHF.

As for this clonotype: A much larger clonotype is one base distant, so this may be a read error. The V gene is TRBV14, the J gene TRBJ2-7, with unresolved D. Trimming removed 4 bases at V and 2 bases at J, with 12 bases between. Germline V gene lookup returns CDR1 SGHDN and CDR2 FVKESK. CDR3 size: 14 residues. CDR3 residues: CASSRGGNPYEQYF. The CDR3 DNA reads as TGTGCCAGCAGCCGGGGTGGAAACCCCTACGAGCAGTACTTC.

The CDR3 is CSASTGLAEYGEQFF. CDR3 nucleotides: TGCAGCGCATCAACTGGGCTAGCGGAATACGGGGAGCAGTTCTTC. This sequence joins TRBV29-1 and TRBJ2-1; 7 positions match TRBD2. The CDR3 length is 15 residues. Per germline, CDR1 SQVTM and CDR2 ANQGSEA. V trimming: 7 bases; J trimming: 10 bases; junction bases outside the gene matches: 19.

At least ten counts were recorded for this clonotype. This chain's CDR3 is CASSMGLLSIQYF. The CDR3 DNA reads TGTGCCAGTAGTATGGGTCTGTTGAGCATTCAGTACTTC. The chain employs TRBV19 and TRBJ2-4; D is unclear. The germline V gene has CDR1 LNHDA and CDR2 SQIVND (reference sequence). The CDR3 loop spans 13 amino acids. Trimming left V 3 bases short and J 9 bases short, with 12 bases between.

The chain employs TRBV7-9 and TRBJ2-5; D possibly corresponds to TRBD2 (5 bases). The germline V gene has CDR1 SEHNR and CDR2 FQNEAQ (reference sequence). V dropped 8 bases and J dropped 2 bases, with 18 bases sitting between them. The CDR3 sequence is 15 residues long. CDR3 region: CASGARLGRQETQYF. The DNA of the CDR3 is TGTGCCAGCGGCGCCCGCCTGGGGAGACAAGAGACCCAGTACTTC. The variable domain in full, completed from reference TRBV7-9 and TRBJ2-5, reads DTGVSQNPRHKITKRGQNVTFRCDPISEHNRLYWYRQTLGQGPEFLTYFQNEAQLEKSRLLSDRFSAERPKGSFSTLEIQRTEQGDSAMYLCASGARLGRQETQYFGPGTRLLVL.

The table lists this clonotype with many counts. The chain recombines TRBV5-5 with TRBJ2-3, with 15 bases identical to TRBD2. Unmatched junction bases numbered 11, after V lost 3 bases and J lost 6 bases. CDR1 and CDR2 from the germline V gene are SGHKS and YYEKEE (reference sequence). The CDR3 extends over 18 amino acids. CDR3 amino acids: CASSWTSGGAVDRDTQYF. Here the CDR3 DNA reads TGTGCCAGCAGCTGGACTAGCGGGGGGGCGGTAGACCGGGATACGCAGTATTTT.

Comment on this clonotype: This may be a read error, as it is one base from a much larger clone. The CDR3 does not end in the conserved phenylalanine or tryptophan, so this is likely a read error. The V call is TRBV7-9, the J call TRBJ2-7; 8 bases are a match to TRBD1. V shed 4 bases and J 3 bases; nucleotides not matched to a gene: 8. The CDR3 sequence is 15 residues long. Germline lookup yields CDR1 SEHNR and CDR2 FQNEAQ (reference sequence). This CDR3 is CASSSTGQVNYEQYL. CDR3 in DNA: TGTGCCAGCAGCTCTACGGGACAGGTCAACTACGAGCAGTACCTC.

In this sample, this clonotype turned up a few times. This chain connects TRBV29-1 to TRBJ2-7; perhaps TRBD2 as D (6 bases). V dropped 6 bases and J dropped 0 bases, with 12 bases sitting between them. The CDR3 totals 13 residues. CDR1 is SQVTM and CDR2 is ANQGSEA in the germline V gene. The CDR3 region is CSVGGPSSYEQYF. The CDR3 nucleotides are TGCAGCGTCGGGGGACCTAGCTCCTACGAGCAGTACTTC.

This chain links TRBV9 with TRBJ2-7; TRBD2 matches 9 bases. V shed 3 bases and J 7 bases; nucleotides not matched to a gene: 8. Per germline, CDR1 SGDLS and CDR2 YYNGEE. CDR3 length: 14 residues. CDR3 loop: CASSAGGRVEEQYF. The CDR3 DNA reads TGTGCCAGCAGCGCAGGCGGGAGGGTGGAGGAGCAGTACTTC.

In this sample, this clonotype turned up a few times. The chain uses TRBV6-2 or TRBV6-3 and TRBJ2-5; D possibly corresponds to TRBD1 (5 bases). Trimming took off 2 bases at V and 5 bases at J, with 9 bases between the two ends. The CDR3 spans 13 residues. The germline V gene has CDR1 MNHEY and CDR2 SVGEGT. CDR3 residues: CASSYGAGETQYF. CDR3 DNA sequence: TGTGCCAGCAGTTACGGGGCAGGCGAGACCCAGTACTTC.

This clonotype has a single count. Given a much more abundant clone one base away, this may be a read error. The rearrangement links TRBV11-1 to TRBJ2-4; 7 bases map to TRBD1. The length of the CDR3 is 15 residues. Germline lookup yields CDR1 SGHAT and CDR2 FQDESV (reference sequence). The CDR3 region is CASSNSPGQKNIRYF. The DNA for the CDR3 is TGTGCCAGCAGCAACTCTCCGGGACAGAAAAACATTCGGTACTTC.

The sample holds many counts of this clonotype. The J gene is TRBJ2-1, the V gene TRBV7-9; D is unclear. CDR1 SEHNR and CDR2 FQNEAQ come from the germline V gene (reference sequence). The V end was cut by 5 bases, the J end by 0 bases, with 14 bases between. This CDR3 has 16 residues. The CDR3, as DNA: TGTGCCAGCAGCCCCGGTCCGCGAAGCTCCTACAATGAGCAGTTCTTC. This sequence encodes CASSPGPRSSYNEQFF.

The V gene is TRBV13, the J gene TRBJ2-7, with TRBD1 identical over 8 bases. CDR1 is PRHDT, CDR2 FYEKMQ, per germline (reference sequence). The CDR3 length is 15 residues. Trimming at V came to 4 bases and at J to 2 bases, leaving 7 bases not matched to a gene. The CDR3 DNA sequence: TGTGCCAGCAGCTCAAACCAGGGGGCGGCCTACGAGCAGTACTTC. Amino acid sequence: CASSSNQGAAYEQYF.

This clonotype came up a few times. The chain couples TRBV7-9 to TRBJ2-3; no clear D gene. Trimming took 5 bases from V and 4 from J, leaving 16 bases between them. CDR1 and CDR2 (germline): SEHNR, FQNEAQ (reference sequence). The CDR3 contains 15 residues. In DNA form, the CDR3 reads TGTGCCAGCAGCCCCCAAGGTCCAGGTTCAGATACGCAGTATTTT. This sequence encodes CASSPQGPGSDTQYF. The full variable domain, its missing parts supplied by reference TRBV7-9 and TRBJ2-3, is DTGVSQNPRHKITKRGQNVTFRCDPISEHNRLYWYRQTLGQGPEFLTYFQNEAQLEKSRLLSDRFSAERPKGSFSTLEIQRTEQGDSAMYLCASSPQGPGSDTQYFGPGTRLTVL.

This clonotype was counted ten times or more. CDR3 sequence reads: CASSSGRITYYEQYF. In DNA form, the CDR3 reads TGTGCCAGCAGCTCCGGACGGATAACGTACTACGAGCAGTACTTC. This chain joins TRBV7-2 and TRBJ2-7; the D is unclear. Germline assignment: CDR1 SGHTA and CDR2 FQGNSA. CDR3 length equals 15 residues. V dropped 4 bases and J dropped 3 bases, with 16 bases sitting between them.

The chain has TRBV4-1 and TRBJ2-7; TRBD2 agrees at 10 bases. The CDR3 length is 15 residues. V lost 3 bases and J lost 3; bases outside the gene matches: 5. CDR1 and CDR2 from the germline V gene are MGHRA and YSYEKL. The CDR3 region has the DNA TGCGCCAGCAGCCATTCCCTAGCGGGGGACTACGAGCAGTACTTC. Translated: CASSHSLAGDYEQYF.

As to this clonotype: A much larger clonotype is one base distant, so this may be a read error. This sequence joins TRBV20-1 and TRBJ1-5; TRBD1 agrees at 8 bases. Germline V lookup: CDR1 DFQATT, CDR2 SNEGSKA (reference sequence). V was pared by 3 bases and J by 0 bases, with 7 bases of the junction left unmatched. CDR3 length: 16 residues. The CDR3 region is CSASRGLKGSNQPQHF. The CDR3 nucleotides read TGCAGTGCTAGCAGGGGGCTGAAGGGTAGCAATCAGCCCCAGCATTTT.